These 27 T cell receptor beta chains share one sample of origin, sequenced in a study of cytomegalovirus exposure and HLA in healthy donors. Primers: 60 Vbeta forward and 13 Jbeta reverse. Clones were sequenced by immunoSEQ multiplex PCR, and TCRdb holds only the in-frame ones, with some missing. The sample carries under 110,000 clones, around 71% recorded once. The sequenced sample consisted of PBMCs. The receptors shown here come from a boy younger than 18 in good health and CMV-seronegative.

This clone was found a few times. The rearrangement uses TRBV5-6 and TRBJ2-3, with 7 bases matching TRBD1. The CDR3 runs 18 residues. From germline, CDR1 is SGHDT and CDR2 YYEEEE. The junction had 19 bases not matched to a gene; V was cut back by 4 bases and J by 5 bases. CDR3 coding DNA: TGTGCCAGCAGCCCGACCGGGACAGTTTTTGTCATGTTAGATACGCAGTATTTT. Translation gives CASSPTGTVFVMLDTQYF.

The rearrangement uses TRBV9 and TRBJ1-1, with TRBD1 as a possible D gene (5 bases). Germline V lookup: CDR1 SGDLS, CDR2 YYNGEE. The CDR3 has 15 amino acids. V was trimmed by 4 bases and J by 1 base, leaving 14 bases between them. In nucleotides, the CDR3 is TGTGCCAGCAGCCCCGACAGTATGGGGAACACTGAAGCTTTCTTT. It translates to CASSPDSMGNTEAFF.

This clone was counted only a few times. V usage is TRBV28 and J usage is TRBJ2-7; D possibly corresponds to TRBD2 (5 bases). Germline V gene sequence: CDR1 MDHEN, CDR2 SYDVKM. The CDR3 consists of 14 residues. V dropped 5 bases and J dropped 3 bases, with 14 bases sitting between them. Written as DNA, the CDR3 is TGTGCCAGCAGTCCCGCTGGGAGCGGCTACGAGCAGTACTTC. Translated, it gives CASSPAGSGYEQYF. The full variable domain, with the rest looked up from reference TRBV28 and TRBJ2-7, is DVKVTQSSRYLVKRTGEKVFLECVQDMDHENMFWYRQDPGLGLRLIYFSYDVKMKEKGDIPEGYSVSREKKERFSLILESASTNQTSMYLCASSPAGSGYEQYFGPGTRLTVT.

V is TRBV18 and J is TRBJ1-2; TRBD1 matches at 8 bases. The CDR3 runs to 14 residues. With V trimmed by 3 bases and J by 3 bases, 3 bases remained unmatched. CDR1 is KGHSH and CDR2 is LQKENI in the germline V gene. The CDR3 region is CASSPDRAHYGYTF. The CDR3 DNA sequence: TGTGCCAGCTCACCGGACAGGGCACACTATGGCTACACCTTC.

V usage is TRBV6-5 and J usage is TRBJ2-1, with D tentatively TRBD1 (5 bases). The germline V gene encodes CDR1 MNHEY and CDR2 SVGAGI. CDR3 length: 14 residues. The V end lost 6 bases, the J end lost 5 bases, and 14 bases lay between the germline ends. DNA of the CDR3: TGTGCCAGCAGCAGAACATTGGGGCACAATGAGCAGTTCTTC. This encodes CASSRTLGHNEQFF.

The chain carries TRBV27 and TRBJ2-1, with 8 bases fitting TRBD1. The ends lost 5 bases at V and 9 bases at J; junction bases unmatched: 9. CDR3 length: 14 amino acids. Germline V gives CDR1 MNHEY, CDR2 SMNVEV (reference sequence). The CDR3 DNA reads TGTGCCAGCAGTGAGCGACAGGGGAGCACTGAGCAGTTCTTC. Its protein product is CASSERQGSTEQFF.

Remarks on this clone: Additional DNA sequences in this sample encode the identical CDR3. The chain couples TRBV7-9 to TRBJ1-1; D ambiguous. V was trimmed by 0 bases and J by 4 bases, leaving 6 bases between them. The CDR3 runs 13 residues. Germline V gene data show CDR1 as SEHNR and CDR2 as FQNEAQ (reference sequence). CDR3 amino acids: CASSLAPGTEAFF. The CDR3 DNA reads TGTGCCAGCAGCTTAGCCCCAGGCACTGAAGCTTTCTTT.

The chain employs TRBV25-1 and TRBJ2-5, with D uncertain. Germline V lookup: CDR1 MGHDK, CDR2 SYGVNS. This CDR3 comprises 15 residues. Trimming shortened V by 3 bases and J by 2 bases, and 13 bases separated the two germline ends. CDR3 bases: TGTGCCAGCAGTGAGACAAAACTTTTTCAAGAGACCCAGTACTTC. Encoded protein: CASSETKLFQETQYF.

The chain links TRBV4-2 to TRBJ1-1, with unresolved D. The V gene's germline CDR1 is LGHNA and CDR2 YNFKEQ. The germline V and J ends were trimmed by 1 base and 1 base, with 7 bases remaining between them. CDR3 length: 14 amino acids. The CDR3 here is CASSQVVENTEAFF. In DNA form, the CDR3 reads TGTGCCAGCAGCCAAGTTGTAGAGAACACTGAAGCTTTCTTT.

The chain combines TRBV29-1 with TRBJ2-3; 10 nucleotides match TRBD1. CDR1 SQVTM and CDR2 ANQGSEA come from the germline V gene. This CDR3 contains 13 residues. The trim removed 7 bases at V and 3 bases at J, leaving 4 bases unmatched. The CDR3 DNA reads TGCAGCGGGGACAGGGGAGGGACAGATACGCAGTATTTT. Its protein product is CSGDRGGTDTQYF.

This clone was observed a few times. The chain recombines TRBV5-1 with TRBJ2-1; 7 positions agree with TRBD1. Germline V gene data show CDR1 as SGHRS and CDR2 as YFSETQ. V lost 4 bases to trimming and J lost 2 bases; unmatched junction nucleotides: 3. The CDR3 contains 14 residues. For the CDR3, the DNA is TGCGCCAGCAGCGCAGACAGGGCCTACAATGAGCAGTTCTTC. It encodes CASSADRAYNEQFF.

This sequence joins TRBV4-3 and TRBJ2-5; a possible D gene is TRBD2 (5 bases). The CDR3 runs 13 residues. With 1 base removed from V and 5 bases from J, the gap between germline ends came to 8 bases. Germline CDR1 LGHNA, CDR2 YSLEER. The CDR3 DNA reads as TGCGCCAGCAGCCAAGGACTACAGGAGACCCAGTACTTC. Encoded protein: CASSQGLQETQYF.

This rearrangement joins TRBV28 to TRBJ2-5, with D maybe TRBD2 (5 bases). V was clipped by 7 bases and J by 3 bases, with 21 bases between them. Germline V gene lookup returns CDR1 MDHEN and CDR2 SYDVKM. The CDR3 has 16 residues. The CDR3 nucleotides read TGTGCCAGCACCGGCGGCTGGCGGGCCGAGGAAGAGACCCAGTACTTC. Translated: CASTGGWRAEEETQYF.

The CDR3 DNA is TGTGCCAGTACAGGGGAGCTATACAATGAGCAGTTCTTC. Protein product: CASTGELYNEQFF. The chain recombines TRBV19 with TRBJ2-1; perhaps TRBD1 as D (6 bases). The length of the CDR3 is 13 residues. V lost 7 bases and J lost 4, with 11 bases in between. CDR1 is LNHDA, CDR2 SQIVND, per germline (reference sequence).

This clone was detected once. This chain connects TRBV5-1 to TRBJ1-2; the D gene is possibly TRBD1 (5 bases). Germline V gene data show CDR1 as SGHRS and CDR2 as YFSETQ. CDR3 length: 15 amino acids. The V end lost 4 bases, the J end lost 8 bases, and 21 bases lay between the germline ends. CDR3 DNA: TGCGCCAGCAGCGATCCCGGGCAGGGCCTGAAGGGCTACACCTTC. It specifies CASSDPGQGLKGYTF.

This chain connects TRBV6-5 to TRBJ2-2; possible D gene TRBD1, 6 bases. Trimming took off 1 base at V and 1 base at J, with 10 bases between the two ends. Looked up from germline, CDR1 is MNHEY and CDR2 is SVGAGI. The CDR3 is 16 residues long. Written as DNA, the CDR3 is TGTGCCAGCAGTTACTTGGGACACATGAACACCGGGGAGCTGTTTTTT. This gives the protein CASSYLGHMNTGELFF.

The V gene is TRBV5-1, the J gene TRBJ2-7, with 8 bases identical to TRBD2. The CDR3 loop spans 14 amino acids. CDR1 SGHRS and CDR2 YFSETQ come from the germline V gene. V lost 0 bases and J lost 6; bases outside the gene matches: 5. The CDR3 DNA is TGCGCCAGCAGCTTGGGTAGCGGGGTTTTCGAGCAGTACTTC. It translates to CASSLGSGVFEQYF.

The chain is built from TRBV7-9 and TRBJ2-1; TRBD2 matches 13 bases. Germline loops: CDR1 SEHNR, CDR2 FQNEAQ (reference sequence). V trimming: 5 bases; J trimming: 8 bases; junction bases outside the gene matches: 6. CDR3 size: 15 residues. The CDR3 bases are TGTGCCAGCAGCCTATGGACTAGCGGGAGTGATGAGCAGTTCTTC. As protein: CASSLWTSGSDEQFF.

The chain employs TRBV19 and TRBJ1-5, with D perhaps TRBD1 (5 bases). The germline V gene encodes CDR1 LNHDA and CDR2 SQIVND (reference sequence). This CDR3 contains 16 residues. V lost 5 bases and J 6 bases, leaving 20 bases between the germline ends. DNA for the CDR3: TGTGCCAGTAGTCCACGGACACGGTCGAAGGGTCAGCCCCAGCATTTT. This translates into CASSPRTRSKGQPQHF.

This chain uses TRBV2 with TRBJ1-2; D unclear. In germline, CDR1 is SNHLY, CDR2 FYNNEI. This CDR3 comprises 14 residues. Trimming took off 0 bases at V and 8 bases at J, with 13 bases between the two ends. DNA for the CDR3: TGTGCCAGCAGTGAAGCAGACCTCCTAGTGGGCTACACCTTC. Its protein product is CASSEADLLVGYTF.

There are a few counts of this clone. The chain is built from TRBV11-2 and TRBJ2-2; possible D gene TRBD1, 6 bases. V lost 5 bases, J lost 7 bases, and 17 bases lay in between. The germline CDR1 and CDR2 sequences are SGHAT and FQNNGV. This CDR3 comprises 15 residues. CDR3 sequence reads: CASSPAQGHGGELFF. CDR3 nucleotides: TGTGCCAGCAGCCCGGCCCAGGGGCACGGCGGGGAGCTGTTTTTT.

The rearrangement uses TRBV29-1 and TRBJ1-1; perhaps TRBD1 as D (6 bases). The ends were cut back, 3 bases at V and 5 bases at J, with 10 bases in the middle. This CDR3 is 12 amino acids long. Germline CDR1 and CDR2: SQVTM and ANQGSEA. CDR3 nucleotide sequence: TGCAGCGTTGACAGGGGAGGGACTGAAGCTTTCTTT. Translating it yields CSVDRGGTEAFF.

The rearrangement links TRBV25-1 to TRBJ1-6; the D gene is possibly TRBD1 (6 bases). The CDR3 totals 17 residues. The V and J ends lost 2 bases and 0 bases respectively, with 11 bases between them. Germline CDR1 MGHDK, CDR2 SYGVNS. The CDR3 DNA reads TGTGCCAGCAGTGAACCAGGACAGATCTCCTATAATTCACCCCTCCACTTT. The encoded protein is CASSEPGQISYNSPLHF.

CDR3 sequence (DNA): TGTGCCAGCAGCTTAGTTCCGGGGAGCACTGAAGCTTTCTTT. Translating it yields CASSLVPGSTEAFF. The rearrangement uses TRBV7-2 and TRBJ1-1; D gene ambiguous. Germline V lookup: CDR1 SGHTA, CDR2 FQGNSA. This CDR3 contains 14 residues. Between the trimmed V and J ends, which lost 1 base and 4 bases, there was a span of 10 bases.

The V gene is TRBV7-2, the J gene TRBJ1-5, with a possible D match to TRBD1 (6 bases). The germline V gene has CDR1 SGHTA and CDR2 FQGNSA. Between the trimmed V and J ends, which lost 3 bases and 3 bases, there was a span of 9 bases. The CDR3 extends over 14 amino acids. The CDR3 bases are TGTGCCAGCAGCTTGGACAGTTACAATCAGCCCCAGCATTTT. Encoded protein: CASSLDSYNQPQHF.

This clone was seen only a few times. The gene calls are TRBV19 and TRBJ2-7; TRBD2 agrees at 8 bases. The CDR3 has 15 amino acids. Germline CDR1 is LNHDA and CDR2 is SQIVND (reference sequence). V shed 6 bases and J 0 bases; nucleotides not matched to a gene: 7. The DNA for the CDR3 is TGTGCCAGTAGCTATAGCGGGGAGGCCTCCTACGAGCAGTACTTC. Translating gives CASSYSGEASYEQYF.

The chain couples TRBV20-1 to TRBJ1-1; TRBD1 agrees at 7 bases. Per germline, CDR1 DFQATT and CDR2 SNEGSKA (reference sequence). The ends lost 5 bases at V and 9 bases at J; junction bases unmatched: 3. The CDR3 has 10 residues. The chain's CDR3 is CSAGTVKAFF. In DNA, the CDR3 is TGCAGTGCTGGGACAGTCAAAGCTTTCTTT.